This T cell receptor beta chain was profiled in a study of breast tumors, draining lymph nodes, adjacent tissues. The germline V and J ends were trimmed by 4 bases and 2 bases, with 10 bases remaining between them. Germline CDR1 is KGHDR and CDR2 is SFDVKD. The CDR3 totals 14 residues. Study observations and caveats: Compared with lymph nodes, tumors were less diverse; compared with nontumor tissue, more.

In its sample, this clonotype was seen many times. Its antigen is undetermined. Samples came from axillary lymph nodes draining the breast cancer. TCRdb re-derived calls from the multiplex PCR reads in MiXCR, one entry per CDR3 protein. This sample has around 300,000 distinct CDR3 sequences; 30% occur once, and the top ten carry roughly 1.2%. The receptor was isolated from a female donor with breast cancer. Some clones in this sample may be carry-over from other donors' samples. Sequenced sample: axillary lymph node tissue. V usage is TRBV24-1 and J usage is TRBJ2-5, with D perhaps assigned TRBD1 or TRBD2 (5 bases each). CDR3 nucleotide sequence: TGTGCCACCAGTGAACCGGGACGTCAAGAGACCCAGTACTTC. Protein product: CATSEPGRQETQYF.